These T cell receptor beta chains were read from a single sample in a study of shared clonotypes between healthy human individuals. Clones were sequenced by immunoSEQ multiplex PCR, and TCRdb holds only the in-frame ones, with some missing. The table has hundreds of thousands of clones, approximately 96% seen once. What was sequenced was naive CD8+ T cells sorted from blood. These receptors were obtained from a woman under 40 in good health. Both conserved end residues are part of each CDR3. A D gene is named only where the DNA matches it firmly. Clone size is given for some rows only: seen once, a few or many times, or a class if the clone is expanded.

abundance	d_gene	v_gene	j_gene	CDR3aa	CDR3nt
NA	TRBD1	TRBV10-1	TRBJ2-7	CASSESVTGGNYEQYF	TGCGCCAGCAGTGAGTCTGTGACAGGGGGCAATTACGAGCAGTACTTC
NA	TRBD1	TRBV30	TRBJ2-7	CAWSTSTGGEQYF	TGTGCCTGGAGTACCTCGACAGGGGGCGAGCAGTACTTC
NA	NA	TRBV7-9	TRBJ2-5	CASSPRSASQETQYF	TGTGCCAGCAGCCCACGTTCGGCTAGTCAGGAGACCCAGTACTTC
NA	NA	TRBV28	TRBJ2-7	CASRPRRVTGAYEQYF	TGTGCCAGCAGACCCCGCCGCGTGACGGGCGCCTACGAGCAGTACTTC
NA	TRBD1	TRBV2	TRBJ1-5	CASSVASQGANQPQHF	TGTGCCAGCAGTGTAGCCTCCCAGGGGGCAAATCAGCCCCAGCATTTT
NA	NA	TRBV11-3	TRBJ2-1	CASSLDLVSSYNEQFF	TGTGCCAGCAGCTTAGATCTGGTGAGCTCCTACAATGAGCAGTTCTTC
NA	TRBD1	TRBV19	TRBJ1-1	CASSPWQGAKNTEAFF	TGTGCCAGTAGCCCTTGGCAGGGGGCTAAGAACACTGAAGCTTTCTTT
NA	NA	TRBV19	TRBJ2-7	CASSMPNYEQYF	TGTGCCAGTAGTATGCCTAACTACGAGCAGTACTTC
NA	TRBD1	TRBV4-1	TRBJ2-2	CASSSRTGGPGELFF	TGCGCCAGCAGCTCCCGGACAGGGGGCCCCGGGGAGCTGTTTTTT
NA	TRBD2	TRBV11-3	TRBJ2-1	CASSGRAYNEQFF	TGTGCCAGCAGCGGGAGGGCCTACAATGAGCAGTTCTTC
NA	NA	TRBV9	TRBJ1-4	CASAEGGQVNEKLFF	TGTGCCAGCGCCGAGGGGGGGCAAGTGAATGAAAAACTGTTTTTT
NA	NA	TRBV29-1	TRBJ1-2	CSVDSDGGYTF	TGCAGCGTAGACAGCGACGGCGGCTACACCTTC
NA	NA	TRBV7-6	TRBJ2-7	CASSLEPPEGGNYEQYF	TGTGCCAGCAGCTTAGAGCCCCCGGAGGGCGGGAACTACGAGCAGTACTTC
NA	NA	TRBV7-9	TRBJ1-1	CASRLAAEAFF	TGTGCCAGCAGATTGGCAGCTGAAGCTTTCTTT
NA	NA	TRBV13	TRBJ1-1	CASSSAGTMNTEAFF	TGTGCCAGCAGCTCAGCCGGGACAATGAACACTGAAGCTTTCTTT
NA	NA	TRBV20-1	TRBJ2-1	CSAGSYNEQFF	TGCAGTGCTGGTAGCTACAATGAGCAGTTCTTC
NA	NA	TRBV7-9	TRBJ1-4	CASSGEGFEKLFF	TGTGCCAGCAGCGGGGAGGGGTTTGAAAAACTGTTTTTT
few	TRBD1	TRBV11-2	TRBJ1-2	CASSLAPQGAEGYTF	TGTGCCAGCAGCTTAGCCCCACAGGGGGCGGAGGGCTACACCTTC
NA	TRBD2	TRBV19	TRBJ2-1	CASSMEGNREGDNEQFF	TGTGCCAGTAGTATGGAGGGGAACCGGGAGGGGGACAATGAGCAGTTCTTC
NA	TRBD1	TRBV30	TRBJ1-1	CAWTSGQGNTEAFF	TGTGCCTGGACCTCGGGACAGGGGAACACTGAAGCTTTCTTT
once	NA	TRBV28	TRBJ2-5	CASSLSPWDTLEETQYF	TGTGCCAGCAGTTTATCACCGTGGGACACGTTAGAAGAGACCCAGTACTTC
NA	NA	TRBV5-6	TRBJ2-7	CASSLVWRGTTEQYF	TGTGCCAGCAGCTTGGTCTGGCGGGGCACTACGGAGCAGTACTTC
NA	NA	TRBV28	TRBJ2-1	CASSSTHSVSSYNEQFF	TGTGCCAGCAGTTCTACCCATAGCGTTAGCTCCTACAATGAGCAGTTCTTC
NA	NA	TRBV10-3	TRBJ2-7	CAISEPASVDYEQYF	TGTGCCATCAGTGAGCCCGCATCAGTGGACTACGAGCAGTACTTC
NA	NA	TRBV5-6	TRBJ2-5	CASSFKETQYF	TGTGCCAGCAGCTTCAAAGAGACCCAGTACTTC
NA	NA	TRBV28	TRBJ1-2	CASSPPGTGYGYTF	TGTGCCAGCAGTCCACCTGGGACCGGGTATGGCTACACCTTC
few	NA	TRBV27	TRBJ2-7	CASRRGHYEQYF	TGTGCCAGCAGGAGAGGGCACTACGAGCAGTACTTC
NA	NA	TRBV4-1	TRBJ1-5	CASRWGENSNQPQHF	TGCGCCAGCAGGTGGGGGGAGAATAGCAATCAGCCCCAGCATTTT
NA	NA	TRBV28	TRBJ1-5	CASSLYWGAVDQPQHF	TGTGCCAGCAGTTTATATTGGGGGGCGGTGGATCAGCCCCAGCATTTT
NA	NA	TRBV27	TRBJ2-1	CASRGMDNEQFF	TGTGCCAGTCGCGGGATGGACAATGAGCAGTTCTTC
NA	TRBD2	TRBV7-6	TRBJ2-1	CASSVGLAGDEQFF	TGTGCCAGCAGCGTAGGACTAGCGGGAGATGAGCAGTTCTTC
NA	NA	TRBV18	TRBJ1-2	CASSPPLTEDVDGYTF	TGTGCCAGCTCACCACCTCTTACCGAGGACGTGGATGGCTACACCTTC
few	NA	TRBV19	TRBJ1-1	CASSMGELNTEAFF	TGTGCCAGTAGTATGGGAGAGTTGAACACTGAAGCTTTCTTT
NA	TRBD2	TRBV11-2	TRBJ2-1	CASSPSGRNEQFF	TGTGCCAGCAGCCCTAGCGGGAGGAATGAGCAGTTCTTC
NA	TRBD1	TRBV14	TRBJ2-2	CASSTRSLRGPTGELFF	TGTGCCAGCAGCACCCGATCTCTAAGGGGGCCCACCGGGGAGCTGTTTTTT
NA	NA	TRBV5-4	TRBJ2-7	CASSATGRKTEQYF	TGTGCCAGCAGCGCCACGGGACGGAAAACCGAGCAGTACTTC
NA	TRBD2	TRBV5-4	TRBJ2-3	CASSLTLVGSGITDTQYF	TGTGCCAGCAGCTTGACGTTGGTGGGTAGCGGGATCACAGATACGCAGTATTTT